Below, 14 T cell receptor beta chains from the same sample are listed, as sequenced in a study of blood T cell repertoires in COVID-19. TCRdb's table, derived via immunoSEQ multiplex PCR, lists solely in-frame clones and lacks some. The table has 140,000 to 150,000 clones, 65% to 80% seen once; the top ten hold 4.2%. What was sequenced was peripheral blood. These receptors were obtained from a man in his 60s with acute or convalescent COVID-19.

This rearrangement joins TRBV3-1 (or the pseudogene TRBV3-2) to TRBJ2-1; D ambiguous. Germline assignment: CDR1 LGHDT and CDR2 YNNKEL (reference sequence). Deletions cut 1 base from V and 7 bases from J, with 11 bases between. The CDR3 has 14 amino acids. CDR3 coding DNA: TGTGCCAGCAGCCAAGGGCTAGTTTCGAATGAGCAGTTCTTC. It is translated as CASSQGLVSNEQFF.

The chain carries TRBV5-6 and TRBJ1-1; 7 nucleotides align to TRBD1. V gave up 4 bases and J gave up 2 bases; unmatched junction bases: 5. Germline V CDR1 and CDR2: SGHDT, YYEEEE. This CDR3 has 14 amino acids. CDR3 residues: CASSVRGINTEAFF. CDR3 in DNA: TGTGCCAGCAGCGTCAGGGGGATAAACACTGAAGCTTTCTTT.

This clone came up a few times. The chain carries TRBV3-1 (or the pseudogene TRBV3-2) and TRBJ2-7; D is unclear. There are 13 residues in the CDR3. Germline-derived CDR1 and CDR2 are LGHDT and YNNKEL (reference sequence). V gave up 0 bases and J gave up 2 bases, with 5 bases separating them. CDR3 sequence reads: CASSQDGPYEQYF. For the CDR3, the DNA is TGTGCCAGCAGCCAAGATGGCCCCTACGAGCAGTACTTC.

The chain has TRBV18 and TRBJ2-7; D gene ambiguous. The CDR3 is 11 residues long. Per the germline V gene, CDR1 is KGHSH and CDR2 is LQKENI. V was pared by 2 bases and J by 5 bases, with 4 bases between. CDR3 DNA sequence: TGTGCCAGCTCACCAGAGGACGAGCAGTACTTC. This encodes CASSPEDEQYF.

The chain is built from TRBV19 and TRBJ2-2; D remains unclear. The CDR3 is made up of 14 amino acids. Per germline, CDR1 LNHDA and CDR2 SQIVND (reference sequence). The V and J ends lost 2 bases and 5 bases respectively, with 9 bases between them. The DNA of the CDR3 is TGTGCCAGTAGTATAATCCAGGATACCGGGGAGCTGTTTTTT. It yields the protein CASSIIQDTGELFF.

This clone has only a few counts. The chain joins TRBV6-5 to TRBJ2-1, with 9 bases lining up with TRBD2. The CDR3 extends over 15 amino acids. The V gene's germline CDR1 is MNHEY and CDR2 SVGAGI. V dropped 5 bases and J dropped 9; count of bases not matched to a gene: 11. The CDR3 is CASSNPRLAEIEQFF. CDR3 nucleotide sequence: TGTGCCAGCAGTAACCCCCGACTAGCGGAAATTGAGCAGTTCTTC.

The rearrangement links TRBV10-1 to TRBJ2-3; no definite D call. The CDR3 is 11 residues long. Germline CDR1 WNHNN, CDR2 SYGVQD (reference sequence). Trimming removed 3 bases at V and 11 bases at J, with 9 bases between. The CDR3 loop reads CASSDYAKQYF. The CDR3 DNA follows: TGCGCCAGCAGTGACTACGCAAAGCAGTATTTT.

This chain joins TRBV18 and TRBJ2-7; the match to TRBD1 covers 9 bases. This CDR3 has 14 residues. J was trimmed by 5 bases and V by 3 bases; bases with no gene match: 5. Looked up from germline, CDR1 is KGHSH and CDR2 is LQKENI. CDR3 residues: CASSPRTGENEQYF. The CDR3 DNA reads as TGTGCCAGCTCACCCCGGACAGGGGAAAACGAGCAGTACTTC.

The rearrangement uses TRBV11-2 and TRBJ1-2; D ambiguous. The CDR3 length is 13 residues. Germline loops: CDR1 SGHAT, CDR2 FQNNGV. The germline V and J ends were trimmed by 4 bases and 3 bases, with 9 bases remaining between them. Written as DNA, the CDR3 is TGTGCCAGCAGCTACATCCAGGACTATGGCTACACCTTC. Amino acid sequence: CASSYIQDYGYTF. Combining the CDR3 with reference TRBV11-2 and TRBJ1-2 gives the whole variable domain EAGVAQSPRYKIIEKRQSVAFWCNPISGHATLYWYQQILGQGPKLLIQFQNNGVVDDSQLPKDRFSAERLKGVDSTLKIQPAKLEDSAVYLCASSYIQDYGYTFGSGTRLTVV.

The chain joins TRBV30 to TRBJ1-2, with a tentative D call TRBD1 (6 bases). CDR1 and CDR2 from the germline V gene are GTSNPN and SVGIG (reference sequence). V gave up 2 bases and J gave up 5 bases, with 15 bases separating them. The CDR3 loop spans 14 amino acids. The CDR3 nucleotides are TGTGCCTGGAGTCTCCCGGGACAAATATATGGCTACACCTTC. Translation: CAWSLPGQIYGYTF.

The rearrangement links TRBV7-6 to TRBJ2-2, with D tentatively TRBD2 (5 bases). The V gene lost 0 bases and the J gene lost 4 bases, with 9 bases spanning the gap. The CDR3 is 15 amino acids. CDR1 and CDR2 (germline): SGHVS, FNYEAQ. CDR3 region: CASSLAPSGTGELFF. In DNA form, the CDR3 reads TGTGCCAGCAGCTTAGCGCCAAGCGGCACCGGGGAGCTGTTTTTT.

This clone was seen repeatedly, ten times or more. Compared with germline, one end of the junction differs, possibly owing to a read error. V and J are TRBV5-6 and TRBJ1-5; tentatively, D is TRBD1 (6 bases). Germline V gene lookup returns CDR1 SGHDT and CDR2 YYEEEE. The CDR3 extends over 16 amino acids. CDR3: CASSLASGTPNQPQHF. The CDR3 nucleotides read TGTGCCAGCAGCTTGGCCTCCGGGACACCTAATCAACCCCAGCATTTT.

The sample holds a few counts of this clone. The rearrangement links TRBV19 to TRBJ1-5; TRBD1 is a possible D gene (5 bases). This CDR3 comprises 15 residues. The germline V gene encodes CDR1 LNHDA and CDR2 SQIVND (reference sequence). V lost 5 bases and J lost 3, with 14 bases in between. CDR3 in DNA: TGTGCCAGTAGTCCACAGTCAGGGCCCAATCAGCCCCAGCATTTT. This encodes CASSPQSGPNQPQHF.

The chain uses TRBV18 and TRBJ2-5; no definite D call. The CDR3 covers 13 residues. V was shortened by 5 bases and J by 5 bases, with 12 bases between the two germline ends. Germline CDR1 and CDR2: KGHSH and LQKENI. CDR3 DNA: TGTGCCAGCTCAGCCGTTGATCGGGAGACCCAGTACTTC. Protein: CASSAVDRETQYF.